The T cell receptor beta chain described here comes from a study of blood T cell repertoires in COVID-19. Study context: Samples representing acute and convalescent COVID-19 were sourced from the United States, Italy and Spain.

Looked up from germline, CDR1 is MNHEY and CDR2 is SVGAGI. The CDR3 length is 13 residues. Between the trimmed V and J ends, which lost 7 bases and 6 bases, there was a span of 16 bases. The authors' processing: From reference gene primer amplification, estimates of nucleated cell counts were derived. Assay used: immunoSEQ multiplex PCR; TCRdb lists only in-frame clones, some missing. V, J and clone size are those of that table, while D and trimming were read from the DNA. The table has about 110,000 clones, around 82% seen once; the top ten hold approximately 15%. The gene calls are TRBV6-5 and TRBJ2-7, with D possibly matching TRBD1 (6 bases). Sequencing was performed on peripheral blood. The TCR originated in a woman aged 60-75 years with acute or convalescent COVID-19. Here the CDR3 reads CASIPRGRFEQYF. Here the CDR3 DNA reads TGTGCCAGCATACCCAGGGGAAGATTCGAGCAGTACTTC.